These 14 T cell receptor beta chains were sequenced from one sample in a study of blood T cells in healthy people across ages. Next came a second PCR, run for about 6 to 12 cycles, which used a sample-barcoded 5' primer along with a J-beta primer mix. TCRdb processed the 5' RACE reads anew with MiXCR; each CDR3 protein has one entry. The sample shows approximately 730,000 distinct CDR3 sequences, about 55% of them seen only once. Sequencing was carried out using blood. The receptors stem from a man older than 75 in good health.

The chain is built from TRBV7-9 and TRBJ2-1; 7 bases are a match to TRBD1. CDR1 SEHNR and CDR2 FQNEAQ come from the germline V gene (reference sequence). The V gene end was trimmed by 5 bases and the J gene end by 6 bases; junction bases not matched to a gene: 10. CDR3 length equals 15 residues. The CDR3: CASSEDREFGNEQFF. CDR3 DNA sequence: TGTGCCAGCAGCGAAGACAGGGAATTTGGCAATGAGCAGTTCTTC.

The V gene is TRBV5-1, the J gene TRBJ2-3; the match to TRBD1 covers 8 bases. Germline V gene lookup returns CDR1 SGHRS and CDR2 YFSETQ. With V trimmed by 7 bases and J by 4 bases, 5 bases remained unmatched. The CDR3 totals 13 residues. The DNA for the CDR3 is TGCGCCAGCGGCCAGGGGGCGCCAGATACGCAGTATTTT. This encodes CASGQGAPDTQYF.

This clonotype was counted between two and nine times. J is TRBJ2-7 and V is TRBV18; D might be TRBD1 (6 bases). V was pared by 5 bases and J by 4 bases, with 12 bases between. The CDR3 loop spans 13 amino acids. Looked up from germline, CDR1 is KGHSH and CDR2 is LQKENI. The CDR3 reads CASSSGAVYEQYF. CDR3 DNA: TGTGCCAGCTCATCAGGGGCCGTTTACGAGCAGTACTTC. The whole variable domain, filled in from reference TRBV18 and TRBJ2-7, reads NAGVMQNPRHLVRRRGQEARLRCSPMKGHSHVYWYRQLPEEGLKFMVYLQKENIIDESGMPKERFSAEFPKEGPSILRIQQVVRGDSAAYFCASSSGAVYEQYFGPGTRLTVT.

This clonotype was seen only a few times. The V call is TRBV20-1, the J call TRBJ2-5; 7 bases are shared with TRBD2. Per germline, CDR1 DFQATT and CDR2 SNEGSKA (reference sequence). Trimming removed 1 base from V and 5 bases from J; junction bases left unmatched: 7. The CDR3 runs to 14 residues. The CDR3 is CSARGGGGTETQYF. The DNA of the CDR3 is TGCAGTGCTAGAGGGGGCGGGGGTACCGAGACCCAGTACTTC.

The rearrangement links TRBV9 to TRBJ2-7; 8 bases fit TRBD1. This CDR3 is built from 14 residues. The germline CDR1 and CDR2 sequences are SGDLS and YYNGEE. The V segment lost 2 bases and the J segment 4 bases; nucleotides outside the gene matches: 5. The CDR3 here is CASSVGNRGYEQYF. CDR3 DNA sequence: TGTGCCAGCAGCGTTGGGAACAGGGGGTACGAGCAGTACTTC. The full variable domain, rest sourced from reference TRBV9 and TRBJ2-7, is DSGVTQTPKHLITATGQRVTLRCSPRSGDLSVYWYQQSLDQGLQFLIQYYNGEERAKGNILERFSAQQFPDLHSELNLSSLELGDSALYFCASSVGNRGYEQYFGPGTRLTVT.

The V gene is TRBV27, the J gene TRBJ2-7; D remains ambiguous. The length of the CDR3 is 10 residues. V was shortened by 8 bases and J by 6 bases, with 8 bases between the two germline ends. Germline-derived CDR1 and CDR2 are MNHEY and SMNVEV (reference sequence). The CDR3 DNA reads as TGTGCCAGCTCCTACTGCGAGCAGTACTTC. This encodes CASSYCEQYF.

This clonotype was detected only a few times. The V and J genes are TRBV27 and TRBJ2-3; TRBD1 or TRBD2 may be the D gene (5 bases each). The V end was cut by 10 bases, the J end by 2 bases, with 16 bases between. Germline V CDR1 and CDR2: MNHEY, SMNVEV (reference sequence). CDR3 length equals 14 residues. Here the CDR3 DNA reads TGTGCCACCGGGGCGGAGCCCCTCACAGATACGCAGTATTTT. Its protein is CATGAEPLTDTQYF.

This chain connects TRBV20-1 to TRBJ1-4; D not resolved. The CDR3 consists of 13 residues. Germline-derived CDR1 and CDR2 are DFQATT and SNEGSKA (reference sequence). Trimming took off 3 bases at V and 8 bases at J, with 13 bases between the two ends. The CDR3 DNA reads TGCAGTGCTAGTTTGTCAGGCGGGGAAAAACTGTTTTTT. This translates into CSASLSGGEKLFF.

This clonotype has only a few counts. The genes are TRBV29-1 and TRBJ1-2; 9 bases are a match to TRBD1. Germline V gene sequence: CDR1 SQVTM, CDR2 ANQGSEA. The trim removed 3 bases at V and 3 bases at J, leaving 5 bases unmatched. The CDR3 loop spans 14 amino acids. In DNA, the CDR3 is TGCAGCGTTGAGTCGGGACAGGGCGACTATGGCTACACCTTC. Protein: CSVESGQGDYGYTF.

V and J are TRBV5-1 and TRBJ2-5; 7 bases align to TRBD1. Germline CDR1 and CDR2: SGHRS and YFSETQ. With V trimmed by 6 bases and J by 2 bases, 4 bases remained unmatched. The CDR3 length is 13 residues. CDR3 sequence (DNA): TGCGCCAGCAACGACAGGGCGCAAGAGACCCAGTACTTC. It encodes CASNDRAQETQYF.

The gene calls are TRBV7-9 and TRBJ2-7; D tentatively reads TRBD1 or TRBD2 (5 bases each). In germline, CDR1 is SEHNR, CDR2 FQNEAQ (reference sequence). Trimming shortened V by 0 bases and J by 4 bases, and 10 bases separated the two germline ends. The CDR3 consists of 14 residues. CDR3 in amino acids: CASSLARGEYEQYF. The DNA for the CDR3 is TGTGCCAGCAGCTTAGCTAGAGGGGAATACGAGCAGTACTTC.

A few counts support this clonotype. This rearrangement joins TRBV4-2 to TRBJ2-5, with 13 bases that match TRBD2. CDR1 and CDR2 (germline): LGHNA, YNFKEQ. This CDR3 contains 17 residues. V gave up 3 bases and J gave up 2 bases; unmatched junction bases: 6. The chain's CDR3 is CASSQGTSGKGQETQYF. In nucleotides, the CDR3 is TGTGCCAGCAGCCAGGGGACTAGCGGGAAGGGGCAAGAGACCCAGTACTTC.

This clonotype was found a few times. The chain is built from TRBV6-1 and TRBJ2-1; 8 bases map to TRBD2. CDR3 size: 17 residues. Germline lookup yields CDR1 MNHNS and CDR2 SASEGT. Trimming took 6 bases from V and 5 from J; bases not matched to a gene: 15. CDR3 in amino acids: CASSPHAGGKKNNEQFF. CDR3 sequence (DNA): TGTGCCAGCAGCCCCCATGCGGGGGGTAAAAAAAACAATGAGCAGTTCTTC.

This clonotype was seen a few times. J is TRBJ1-6 and V is TRBV12-3 or TRBV12-4; weak D call: TRBD1 (6 bases). With 7 bases removed from V and 7 bases from J, the gap between germline ends came to 11 bases. The CDR3 is made up of 13 amino acids. The CDR3 region is CASTRTANSPLHF. The CDR3 DNA sequence: TGTGCCAGCACCCGGACAGCCAATTCACCCCTCCACTTT.